A single sample gave rise to the 3 T cell receptor beta chains below, sequenced in a study of tumor T cells in aggressive B-cell lymphoma. The repertoire was sequenced with immunoSEQ multiplex PCR; TCRdb's copy has only in-frame clones and lacks some. Of 7,300 or so clones detected, roughly 80% appear once; the ten largest clones hold 2.7%. The sequenced material came from tumor tissue. The origin of the receptors is an adult with diffuse large B cell lymphoma.

The chain combines TRBV15 with TRBJ2-2, with TRBD1 matching over 9 bases. The V gene end was trimmed by 3 bases and the J gene end by 6 bases; junction bases not matched to a gene: 8. The V gene's germline CDR1 is LNHNV and CDR2 YYDKDF (reference sequence). The CDR3 is made up of 16 amino acids. Written as DNA, the CDR3 is TGTGCCACCAGCAGGGCCGGGACAGGGATATCCGGGGAGCTGTTTTTT. The encoded protein is CATSRAGTGISGELFF.

V usage is TRBV7-3 and J usage is TRBJ2-1, with 9 bases identical to TRBD2. The CDR3 spans 15 residues. CDR1 SGHTA and CDR2 FQGTGA come from the germline V gene. V lost 4 bases and J lost 7; bases outside the gene matches: 8. The CDR3 here is CASSWGGGELNEQFF. The CDR3 DNA is TGTGCCAGCAGCTGGGGCGGGGGGGAGTTAAATGAGCAGTTCTTC.

This chain joins TRBV27 and TRBJ2-3; 7 bases line up with TRBD2. V gave up 9 bases and J gave up 0 bases; unmatched junction bases: 9. CDR1 and CDR2 (germline): MNHEY, SMNVEV (reference sequence). This CDR3 has 15 amino acids. The CDR3 DNA follows: TGTGCCAGTCTGGAAGCGGGGCGGAGCACAGATACGCAGTATTTT. Encoded protein: CASLEAGRSTDTQYF.